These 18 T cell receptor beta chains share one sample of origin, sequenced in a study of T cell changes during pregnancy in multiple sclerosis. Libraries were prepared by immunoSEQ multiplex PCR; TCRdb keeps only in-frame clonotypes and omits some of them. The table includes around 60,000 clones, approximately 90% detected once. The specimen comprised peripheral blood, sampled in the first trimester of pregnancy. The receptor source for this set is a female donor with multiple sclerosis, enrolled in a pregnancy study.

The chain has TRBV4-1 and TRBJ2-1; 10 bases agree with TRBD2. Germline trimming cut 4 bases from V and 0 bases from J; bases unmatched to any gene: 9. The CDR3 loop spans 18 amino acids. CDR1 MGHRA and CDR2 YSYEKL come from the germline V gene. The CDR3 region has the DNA TGCGCCAGCAGCCTCCTCGGACTAGCGGAGAGCTCCTACAATGAGCAGTTCTTC. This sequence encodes CASSLLGLAESSYNEQFF.

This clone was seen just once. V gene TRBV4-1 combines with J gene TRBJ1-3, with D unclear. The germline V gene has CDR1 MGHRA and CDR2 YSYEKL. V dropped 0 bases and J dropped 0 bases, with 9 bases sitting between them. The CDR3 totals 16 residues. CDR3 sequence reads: CASSQERRSSGNTIYF. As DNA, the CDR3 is TGCGCCAGCAGCCAAGAGCGACGGAGCTCTGGAAACACCATATATTTT.

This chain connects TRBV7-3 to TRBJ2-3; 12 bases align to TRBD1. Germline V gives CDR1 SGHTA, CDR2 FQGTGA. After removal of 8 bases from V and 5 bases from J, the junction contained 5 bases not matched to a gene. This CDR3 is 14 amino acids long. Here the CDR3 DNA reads TGTGCCAGCGGGACAGGGGGCTCCGGAGATACGCAGTATTTT. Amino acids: CASGTGGSGDTQYF.

CDR3 DNA sequence: TGTGCCAGCTGTAGTACTAGCGGGGGGGTGAATGAGCAGTTCTTC. Translation: CASCSTSGGVNEQFF. V usage is TRBV27 and J usage is TRBJ2-1, with 13 bases fitting TRBD2. The germline V gene encodes CDR1 MNHEY and CDR2 SMNVEV (reference sequence). The CDR3 is 15 residues long. V lost 8 bases, J lost 7 bases, and 8 bases stayed unmatched.

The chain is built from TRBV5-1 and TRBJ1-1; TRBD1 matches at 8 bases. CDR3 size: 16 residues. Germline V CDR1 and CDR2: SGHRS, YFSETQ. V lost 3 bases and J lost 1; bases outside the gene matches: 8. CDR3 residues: CASSSNIGQGNTEAFF. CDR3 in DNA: TGCGCCAGCAGCTCGAATATAGGACAGGGGAACACTGAAGCTTTCTTT.

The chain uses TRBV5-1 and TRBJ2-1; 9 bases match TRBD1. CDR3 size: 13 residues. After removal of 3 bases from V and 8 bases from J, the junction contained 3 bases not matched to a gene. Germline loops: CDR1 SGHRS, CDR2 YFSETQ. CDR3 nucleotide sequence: TGCGCCAGCAGCTCGGACAGGGGCTATGAGCAGTTCTTC. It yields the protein CASSSDRGYEQFF.

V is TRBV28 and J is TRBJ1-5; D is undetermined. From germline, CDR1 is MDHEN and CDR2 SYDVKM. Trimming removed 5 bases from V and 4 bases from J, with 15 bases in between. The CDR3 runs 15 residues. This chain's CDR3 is CASSLGAAGNQPQHF. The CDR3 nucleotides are TGTGCCAGCAGTCTAGGTGCAGCCGGGAATCAGCCCCAGCATTTT.

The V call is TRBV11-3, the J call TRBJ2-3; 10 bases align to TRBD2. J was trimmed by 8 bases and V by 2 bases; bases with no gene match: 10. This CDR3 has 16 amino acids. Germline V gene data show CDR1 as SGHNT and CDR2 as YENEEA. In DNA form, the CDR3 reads TGTGCCAGCAGCTTACAAGCGGGGGGGCCGTGGACTACGCAGTATTTT. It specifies CASSLQAGGPWTTQYF.

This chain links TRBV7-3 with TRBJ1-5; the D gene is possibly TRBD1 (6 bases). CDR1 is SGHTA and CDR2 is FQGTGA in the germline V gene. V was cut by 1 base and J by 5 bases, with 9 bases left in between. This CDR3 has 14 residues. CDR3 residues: CASSLKAGDQPQHF. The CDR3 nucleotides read TGTGCCAGCAGCTTAAAAGCAGGGGATCAGCCCCAGCATTTT.

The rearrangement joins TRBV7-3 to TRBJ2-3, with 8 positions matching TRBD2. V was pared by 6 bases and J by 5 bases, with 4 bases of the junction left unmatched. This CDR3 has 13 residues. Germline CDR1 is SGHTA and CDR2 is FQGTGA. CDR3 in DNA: TGTGCCAGCAGTTCCGGGACTAGAGATACGCAGTATTTT. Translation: CASSSGTRDTQYF.

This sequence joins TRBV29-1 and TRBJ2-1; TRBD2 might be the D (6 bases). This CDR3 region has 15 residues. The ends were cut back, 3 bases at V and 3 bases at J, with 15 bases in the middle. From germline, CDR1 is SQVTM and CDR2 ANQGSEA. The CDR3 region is CSVDAGRAYYNEQFF. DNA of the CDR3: TGCAGCGTTGACGCGGGACGGGCTTACTACAATGAGCAGTTCTTC.

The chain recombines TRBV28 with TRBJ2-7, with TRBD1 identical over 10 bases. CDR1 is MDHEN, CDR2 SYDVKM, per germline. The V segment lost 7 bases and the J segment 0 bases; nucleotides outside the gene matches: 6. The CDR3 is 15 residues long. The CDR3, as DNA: TGTGCCAGCACCCTGGACAGGGGGGTCTCCTACGAGCAGTACTTC. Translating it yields CASTLDRGVSYEQYF.

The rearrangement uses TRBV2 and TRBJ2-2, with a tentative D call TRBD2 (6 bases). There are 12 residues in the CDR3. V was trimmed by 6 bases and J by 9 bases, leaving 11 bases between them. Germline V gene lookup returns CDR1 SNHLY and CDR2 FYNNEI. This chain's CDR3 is CASREGGRELFF. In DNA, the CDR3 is TGTGCCAGCAGGGAGGGTGGTCGGGAGCTGTTTTTT.

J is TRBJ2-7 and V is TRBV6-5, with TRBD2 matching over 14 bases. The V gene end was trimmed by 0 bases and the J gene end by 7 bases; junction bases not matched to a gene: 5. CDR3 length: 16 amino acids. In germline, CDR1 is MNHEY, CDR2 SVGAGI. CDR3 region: CASSYSRLAGGGEQYF. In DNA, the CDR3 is TGTGCCAGCAGTTACTCCAGACTAGCGGGAGGGGGGGAGCAGTACTTC.

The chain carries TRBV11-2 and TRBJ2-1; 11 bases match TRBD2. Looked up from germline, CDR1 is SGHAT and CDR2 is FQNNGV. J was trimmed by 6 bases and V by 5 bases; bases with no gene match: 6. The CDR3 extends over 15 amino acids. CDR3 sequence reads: CASSTGTSGINEQFF. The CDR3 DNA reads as TGTGCCAGCAGCACCGGGACTAGCGGTATCAATGAGCAGTTCTTC.

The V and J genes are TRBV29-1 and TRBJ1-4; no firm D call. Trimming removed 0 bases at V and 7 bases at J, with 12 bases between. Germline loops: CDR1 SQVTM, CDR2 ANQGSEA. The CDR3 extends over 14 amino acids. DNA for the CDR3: TGCAGCGTTGAAGATATCTGGGCCGGTGAAAAACTGTTTTTT. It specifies CSVEDIWAGEKLFF.

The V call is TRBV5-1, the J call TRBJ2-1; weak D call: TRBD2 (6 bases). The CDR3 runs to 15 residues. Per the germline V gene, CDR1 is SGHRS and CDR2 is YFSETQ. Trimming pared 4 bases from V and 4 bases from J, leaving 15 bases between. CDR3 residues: CASSAMGLKYNEQFF. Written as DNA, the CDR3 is TGCGCCAGCAGCGCGATGGGACTTAAATACAATGAGCAGTTCTTC.

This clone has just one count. CDR3 amino acids: CASSPSPSGGGTGELFF. The CDR3 DNA is TGTGCCAGCAGCCCATCGCCTAGCGGGGGGGGGACCGGGGAGCTGTTTTTT. V gene TRBV5-4 combines with J gene TRBJ2-2; 12 bases are a match to TRBD2. V lost 4 bases and J lost 5; bases outside the gene matches: 9. Germline V gene data show CDR1 as SGHNT and CDR2 as YYREEE (reference sequence). This CDR3 is 17 amino acids long.